The source of this T cell receptor (beta chain) is a study of T-cell memory formation after mild COVID-19. This clonotype has more than one count but fewer than ten. Antigen: not known. In germline, CDR1 is SGHRS, CDR2 YFSETQ. Trimming left V 7 bases short and J 8 bases short, with 15 bases between. The CDR3 spans 12 residues. Study-wide results and caveats: Day 37-peaking second-wave clones had unconfirmed SARS-CoV-2 specificity.

MiXCR, run by TCRdb on the 5' RACE reads, gives a single entry per CDR3 protein. The repertoire holds a few hundred thousand distinct CDR3 sequences, with 16% as singletons. Sample: PBMCs or a T cell subset sorted from them (not recorded which). This receptor was taken from a young man who had mild COVID-19 (a few samples of this study predate the infection). Cell type and time point are not known. The gene calls are TRBV5-1 and TRBJ1-1; tentative D call: TRBD1 (5 bases). The CDR3 loop reads CASYEARGEAFF. CDR3 DNA: TGCGCCAGCTATGAGGCGAGGGGAGAAGCTTTCTTT.